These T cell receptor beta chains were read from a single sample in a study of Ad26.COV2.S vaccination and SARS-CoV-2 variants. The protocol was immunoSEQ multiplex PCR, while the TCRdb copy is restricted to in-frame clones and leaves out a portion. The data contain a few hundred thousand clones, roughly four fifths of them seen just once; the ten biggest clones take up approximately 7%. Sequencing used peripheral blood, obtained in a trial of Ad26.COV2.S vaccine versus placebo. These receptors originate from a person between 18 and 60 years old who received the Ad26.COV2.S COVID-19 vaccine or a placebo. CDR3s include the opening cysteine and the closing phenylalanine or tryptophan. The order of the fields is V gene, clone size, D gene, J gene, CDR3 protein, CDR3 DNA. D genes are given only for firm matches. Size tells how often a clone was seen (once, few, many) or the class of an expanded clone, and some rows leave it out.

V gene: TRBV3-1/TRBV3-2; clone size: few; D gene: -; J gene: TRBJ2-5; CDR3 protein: CASSQGGFGTQYF; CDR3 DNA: TGTGCCAGCAGCCAAGGGGGATTTGGGACCCAGTACTTC
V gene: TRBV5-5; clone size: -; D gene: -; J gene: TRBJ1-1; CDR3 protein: CASSSSGTEAFF; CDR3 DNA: TGTGCCAGCAGCAGCTCTGGCACTGAAGCTTTCTTT
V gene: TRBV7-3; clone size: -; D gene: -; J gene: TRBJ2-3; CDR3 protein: CASSSGQTLGGKDTQYF; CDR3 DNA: TGTGCCAGCAGCTCCGGTCAAACCTTAGGGGGAAAAGATACGCAGTATTTT
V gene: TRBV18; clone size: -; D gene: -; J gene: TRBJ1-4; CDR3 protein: CASSPSSTREKLFF; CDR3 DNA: TGTGCCAGCTCACCTTCGAGTACCCGAGAAAAACTGTTTTTT
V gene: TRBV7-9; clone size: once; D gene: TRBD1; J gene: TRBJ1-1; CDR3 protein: CASSLALSRGAAFF; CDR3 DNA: TGTGCCAGCAGCTTAGCGCTTTCCAGGGGGGCGGCTTTCTTT
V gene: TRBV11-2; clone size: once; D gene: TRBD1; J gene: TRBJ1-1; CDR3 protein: CASRPRGAVNTEAFF; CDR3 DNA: TGTGCCAGCAGGCCCAGGGGGGCCGTGAACACTGAAGCTTTCTTT
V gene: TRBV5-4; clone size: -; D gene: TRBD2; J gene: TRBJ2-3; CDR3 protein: CASSTSGGRLDTQYF; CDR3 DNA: TGTGCCAGCAGTACTAGCGGGGGTCGACTGGATACGCAGTATTTT
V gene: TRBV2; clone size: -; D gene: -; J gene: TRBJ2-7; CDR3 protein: CASRETGTNYEQYF; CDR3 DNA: TGTGCCAGCAGGGAAACCGGGACAAACTACGAGCAGTACTTC
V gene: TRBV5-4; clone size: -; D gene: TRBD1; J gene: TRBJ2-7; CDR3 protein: CASSLGGTVSAYEQYF; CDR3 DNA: TGTGCCAGCAGCTTGGGAGGGACAGTGAGCGCCTACGAGCAGTACTTC
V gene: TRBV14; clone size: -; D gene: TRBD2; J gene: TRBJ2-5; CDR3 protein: CASSQGAGSETQYF; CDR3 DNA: TGTGCCAGCAGCCAAGGAGCGGGGAGTGAGACCCAGTACTTC
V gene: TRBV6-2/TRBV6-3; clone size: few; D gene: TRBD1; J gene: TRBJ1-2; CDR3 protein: CASSDRDHGYTF; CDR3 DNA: TGTGCCAGCAGCGACAGGGACCATGGCTACACCTTC
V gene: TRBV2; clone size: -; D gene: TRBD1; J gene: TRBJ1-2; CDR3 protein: CASSEQGVNYGYTF; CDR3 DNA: TGTGCCAGCAGTGAACAGGGGGTCAACTATGGCTACACCTTC
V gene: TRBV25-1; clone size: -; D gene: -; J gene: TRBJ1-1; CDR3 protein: CASSGRVTEAFF; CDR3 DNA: TGTGCCAGCAGTGGCAGGGTCACTGAAGCTTTCTTT
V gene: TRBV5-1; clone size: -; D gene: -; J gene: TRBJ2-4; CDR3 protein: CASQTSGAPNIQYF; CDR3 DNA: TGCGCCAGTCAGACCTCGGGGGCTCCAAACATTCAGTACTTC
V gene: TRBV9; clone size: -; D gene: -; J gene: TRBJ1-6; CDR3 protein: CASSVGPGSSYNSPLHF; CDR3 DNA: TGTGCCAGCAGCGTAGGTCCAGGGAGCTCCTATAATTCACCCCTCCACTTT
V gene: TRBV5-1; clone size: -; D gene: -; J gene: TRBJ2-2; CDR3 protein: CASSLWDHTRGLFF; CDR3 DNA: TGCGCCAGCAGCTTATGGGACCATACACGTGGGCTGTTTTTT
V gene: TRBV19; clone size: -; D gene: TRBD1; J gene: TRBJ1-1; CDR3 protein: CASSDVRTGWKNTEAFF; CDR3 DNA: TGTGCCAGTAGCGACGTTCGGACAGGGTGGAAAAACACTGAAGCTTTCTTT
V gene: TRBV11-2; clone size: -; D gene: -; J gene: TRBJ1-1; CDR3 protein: CASRDVGQGFDAFF; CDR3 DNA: TGTGCCAGCAGGGACGTCGGACAAGGGTTTGACGCTTTCTTT
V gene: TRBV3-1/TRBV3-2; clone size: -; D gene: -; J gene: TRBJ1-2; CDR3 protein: CASSQVGSSYTF; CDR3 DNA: TGTGCCAGCAGCCAAGTAGGATCTAGCTACACCTTC
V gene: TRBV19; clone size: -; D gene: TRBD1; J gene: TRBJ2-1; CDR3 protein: CASSIEGQGAMGNEQFF; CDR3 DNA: TGTGCCAGTAGTATTGAGGGACAGGGGGCGATGGGAAATGAGCAGTTCTTC
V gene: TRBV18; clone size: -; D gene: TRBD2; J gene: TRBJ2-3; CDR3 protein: CASSPPLAGVDTQYF; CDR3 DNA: TGTGCCAGCTCACCACCGCTAGCGGGGGTAGATACGCAGTATTTT
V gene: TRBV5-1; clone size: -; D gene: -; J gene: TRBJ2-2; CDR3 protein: CASSFTGPATGELFF; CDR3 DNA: TGCGCCAGCAGCTTCACCGGTCCCGCCACCGGGGAGCTGTTTTTT